These T cell receptor beta chains were read from a single sample in a study of cytomegalovirus exposure and HLA in healthy donors. Sequencing used immunoSEQ multiplex PCR; TCRdb keeps in-frame clones, though not all of them. This sample has approximately 120,000 clones, with about 80% found just once. Sequences were obtained from PBMCs. The source of these receptors is a man under 40 in good health and CMV-seronegative. Each CDR3 is given with its conserved first and last residue. D genes are given only for firm matches. Part of the rows lack a size; the others show once, few, many or a class for expanded clones.

j_call clone_size v_call d_call cdr3_aa
TRBJ2-1 . TRBV4-1 TRBD2 CASSQDGLAGSSSYNEQFF
TRBJ2-3 . TRBV28 TRBD2 CASSSYPGLASDTQYF
TRBJ2-2 . TRBV9 . CASSVAQRNTGELFF
TRBJ1-2 . TRBV5-1 TRBD1 CASSLEGQGPYGYTF
TRBJ2-5 . TRBV7-9 TRBD2 CASRPSSGRAPGTQYF
TRBJ1-4 . TRBV18 . CASSLQRGSTNEKLFF
TRBJ1-1 . TRBV30 TRBD1 CAWAGQPNTEAFF
TRBJ1-5 . TRBV6-5 TRBD1 CASTPPGGMPQHF
TRBJ2-1 . TRBV28 . CASRGNSGSSYNEQFF
TRBJ1-4 . TRBV9 TRBD1 CASKRGHEKLFF
TRBJ1-1 . TRBV28 . CASSTDSANTEAFF
TRBJ2-5 . TRBV5-1 . CASSFGATQETQYF
TRBJ2-7 . TRBV6-4 TRBD1 CASSDVDRVYEQYF
TRBJ2-3 . TRBV6-5 . CASSSRSSRGDTQYF
TRBJ1-2 . TRBV18 TRBD1 CASSPGQGINYGYTF
TRBJ1-1 . TRBV5-1 TRBD1 CASIDGDRGQNTEAFF
TRBJ2-3 . TRBV5-6 TRBD2 CASITSVSTDTQYF
TRBJ2-2 . TRBV30 . CAWSVWRGRGTGELFF
TRBJ2-7 . TRBV7-9 . CASSWVGGPYEQYF
TRBJ1-6 . TRBV9 . CASSVEMGTGQGHSPLHF
TRBJ2-7 few TRBV6-1 . CASSERSSYEQYF
TRBJ2-1 few TRBV2 TRBD2 CASRQTSGSYNEQFF
. . TRBV19 TRBD1 CASSQGVRYEQYF
TRBJ1-2 . TRBV7-8 TRBD1 CASSLGTGWIGYTF
TRBJ1-5 . TRBV11-2 . CASSPSLNQPQHF
TRBJ1-1 . TRBV5-1 . CASSHAGGTEAFF
TRBJ1-1 . TRBV7-9 . CASSPRAIAKLGTEAFF
TRBJ1-2 few TRBV5-6 . CASSLREYGYTF
TRBJ2-3 . TRBV29-1 TRBD1 CSVRDRGPDTQYF
TRBJ2-5 . TRBV18 TRBD1 CASSPGQGQETQYF
TRBJ2-5 . TRBV18 TRBD2 CASSPLAGARETQYF
TRBJ2-1 . TRBV15 . CATSRSLGGAGSYNEQFF
TRBJ2-7 . TRBV5-6 TRBD1 CASSLGGPGQGTYEQYF
TRBJ2-1 . TRBV6-1 . CASSEGLYYNEQFF
TRBJ2-5 few TRBV25-1 . CASYDSQETQYF
TRBJ1-1 . TRBV5-1 . CASSLVQDTEAFF
TRBJ2-7 . TRBV30 . CAWSVEWRAEQYF
TRBJ2-7 . TRBV10-3 TRBD2 CAISERVSGREGEQYF
TRBJ2-1 . TRBV10-2 TRBD2 CASSEYLAGLINEQFF
TRBJ2-5 . TRBV7-2 TRBD2 CASSLVGRGDGSQYF
TRBJ1-1 once TRBV7-2 . CASSFQGGWNTEAFF
TRBJ1-1 . TRBV5-6 TRBD1 CASTKILDRSMNTEAFF
TRBJ1-5 . TRBV18 . CASSLAEGNQPQHF
TRBJ2-7 . TRBV14 TRBD2 CASSHPQRGVYEQYF